The 11 T cell receptor beta chains below all came from one sample that was sequenced in a study of Ad26.COV2.S vaccination and SARS-CoV-2 variants. Documented treatment: 19 received Ad26.COV2.S at low or high dose, single or two shots; roughly five received placebo; per-sample allocation not given. Sampling happened 63 days after the first vaccine or placebo injection. Clones were sequenced by immunoSEQ multiplex PCR, and TCRdb holds only the in-frame ones, with some missing. The table records about 480,000 clones, roughly nine tenths of them present only once. Sequenced here: peripheral blood, sampled in a trial of Ad26.COV2.S vaccine versus placebo. Source of these receptors: a person aged 18 to 65 who received the Ad26.COV2.S COVID-19 vaccine or a placebo.

This chain links TRBV2 with TRBJ1-5, with D possibly being TRBD1 (6 bases). Trimming took 6 bases from V and 3 from J, leaving 18 bases between them. This CDR3 comprises 16 residues. Germline lookup yields CDR1 SNHLY and CDR2 FYNNEI. As DNA, the CDR3 is TGTGCCAGCAGCGCCCCGGGGGGGGCCTTCAATCAGCCCCAGCATTTT. As protein: CASSAPGGAFNQPQHF. The whole variable domain, filled in from reference TRBV2 and TRBJ1-5, reads EPEVTQTPSHQVTQMGQEVILRCVPISNHLYFYWYRQILGQKVEFLVSFYNNEISEKSEIFDDQFSVERPDGSNFTLKIRSTKLEDSAMYFCASSAPGGAFNQPQHFGDGTRLSIL.

The genes are TRBV27 and TRBJ2-3; TRBD2 matches at 8 bases. The J segment lost 1 base and the V segment lost 6 bases, leaving 3 bases of the junction unmatched. This CDR3 is 14 amino acids long. CDR1 is MNHEY, CDR2 SMNVEV, per germline (reference sequence). As DNA, the CDR3 is TGTGCCAGCAGCGGGAGGGCGGGCACAGATACGCAGTATTTT. Encoded protein: CASSGRAGTDTQYF.

The chain recombines TRBV4-2 with TRBJ2-7; TRBD1 agrees at 10 bases. The CDR3 runs to 17 residues. Germline V gene sequence: CDR1 LGHNA, CDR2 YNFKEQ. With V trimmed by 0 bases and J by 4 bases, 9 bases remained unmatched. CDR3 bases: TGTGCCAGCAGCCAAGATTCAGGGACAGGGGTAGGATACGAGCAGTACTTC. The encoded protein is CASSQDSGTGVGYEQYF.

The J gene is TRBJ1-3, the V gene TRBV7-8; the D is unclear. The V end lost 2 bases, the J end lost 0 bases, and 5 bases lay between the germline ends. Germline lookup yields CDR1 SGHVS and CDR2 FQNEAQ. CDR3 length: 14 amino acids. The CDR3 region is CASSLHRSGNTIYF. The CDR3, as DNA: TGTGCCAGCAGCTTACACCGCTCTGGAAACACCATATATTTT.

The rearrangement links TRBV5-4 to TRBJ1-6; 7 nucleotides match TRBD1. Germline V lookup: CDR1 SGHNT, CDR2 YYREEE (reference sequence). There are 14 residues in the CDR3. V gave up 7 bases and J gave up 4 bases; unmatched junction bases: 5. In nucleotides, the CDR3 is TGTGCCAGCCAAGTACAGGGGTATAATTCACCCCTCCACTTT. Protein: CASQVQGYNSPLHF.

This chain joins TRBV12-3 or TRBV12-4 and TRBJ1-1; D is uncertain. This CDR3 has 12 residues. Deletions cut 10 bases from V and 0 bases from J, with 9 bases between. The CDR3 is CATNKMNTEAFF. The CDR3 region has the DNA TGTGCCACCAACAAGATGAACACTGAAGCTTTCTTT.

A single count supports this clone. The chain carries TRBV5-1 and TRBJ2-1; 10 nucleotides agree with TRBD2. CDR1 and CDR2 (germline): SGHRS, YFSETQ. With 2 bases clipped from V and 10 bases from J, the junction kept 12 bases outside the gene matches. This CDR3 spans 16 amino acids. CDR3 sequence reads: CASSFGPAGGPLEQFF. Here the CDR3 DNA reads TGCGCCAGCAGCTTCGGACCAGCGGGAGGGCCTCTGGAGCAGTTCTTC.

CDR3 in amino acids: CSTDAYNEQFF. CDR3 sequence (DNA): TGCAGCACGGACGCTTACAATGAGCAGTTCTTC. The chain is built from TRBV29-1 and TRBJ2-1; no reliable D call. Germline V lookup: CDR1 SQVTM, CDR2 ANQGSEA. Trimming stripped 8 bases from V and 4 bases from J, with 9 bases between. CDR3 length: 11 amino acids.

With regard to this clone: A junction boundary mismatches the germline segment, possibly from a read error. The genes are TRBV28 and TRBJ2-5; tentative D call: TRBD2 (5 bases). The germline CDR1 and CDR2 sequences are MDHEN and SYDVKM. CDR3 size: 9 residues. The CDR3 protein is CASTRTGNF. The DNA for the CDR3 is TGTGCCAGCACCCGAACCGGGAACTTC.

The chain has TRBV6-6 and TRBJ1-5, with 7 bases aligning to TRBD1. CDR1 MNHNY and CDR2 SVGAGI come from the germline V gene (reference sequence). V dropped 6 bases and J dropped 0; count of bases not matched to a gene: 5. The CDR3 is made up of 15 amino acids. As DNA, the CDR3 is TGTGCCAGCAGGGAGGGGGCAGTTAGCAATCAGCCCCAGCATTTT. Amino acid sequence: CASREGAVSNQPQHF.

This chain connects TRBV28 to TRBJ2-3; 8 nucleotides agree with TRBD2. In germline, CDR1 is MDHEN, CDR2 SYDVKM. Trimming removed 6 bases from V and 0 bases from J; junction bases left unmatched: 17. The CDR3 length is 19 residues. CDR3 sequence reads: CASSLNLAGLGGSTDTQYF. For the CDR3, the DNA is TGTGCCAGCAGCCTTAACCTAGCGGGCCTTGGTGGTAGCACAGATACGCAGTATTTT.